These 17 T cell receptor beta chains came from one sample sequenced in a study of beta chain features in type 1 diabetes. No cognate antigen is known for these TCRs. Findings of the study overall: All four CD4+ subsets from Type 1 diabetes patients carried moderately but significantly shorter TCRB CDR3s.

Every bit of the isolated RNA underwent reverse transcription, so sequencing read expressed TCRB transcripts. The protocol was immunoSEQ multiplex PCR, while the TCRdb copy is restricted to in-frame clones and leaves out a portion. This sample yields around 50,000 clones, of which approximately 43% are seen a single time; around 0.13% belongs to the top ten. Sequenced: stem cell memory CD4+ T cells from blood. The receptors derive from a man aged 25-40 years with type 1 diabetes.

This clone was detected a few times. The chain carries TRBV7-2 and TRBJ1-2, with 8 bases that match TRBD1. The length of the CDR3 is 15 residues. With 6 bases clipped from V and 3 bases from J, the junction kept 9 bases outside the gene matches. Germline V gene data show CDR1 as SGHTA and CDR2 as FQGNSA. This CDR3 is CASSGWTGRDYGYTF. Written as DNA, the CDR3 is TGTGCCAGCAGTGGATGGACAGGGCGGGACTATGGCTACACCTTC.

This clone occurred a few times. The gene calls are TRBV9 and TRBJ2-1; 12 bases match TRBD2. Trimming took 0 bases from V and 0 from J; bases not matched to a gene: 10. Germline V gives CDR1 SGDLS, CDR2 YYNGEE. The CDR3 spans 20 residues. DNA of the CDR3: TGTGCCAGCAGCGTAGCCGTACTAGCGGGAGGCCCTAGCTCCTACAATGAGCAGTTCTTC. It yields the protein CASSVAVLAGGPSSYNEQFF.

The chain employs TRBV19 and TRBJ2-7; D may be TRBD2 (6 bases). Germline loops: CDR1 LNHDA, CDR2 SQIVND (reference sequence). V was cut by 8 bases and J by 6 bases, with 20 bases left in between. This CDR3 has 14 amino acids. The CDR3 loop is CASSSAGTLREQYF. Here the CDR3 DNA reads TGTGCCAGTTCTTCCGCCGGGACTCTCCGCGAGCAGTACTTC.

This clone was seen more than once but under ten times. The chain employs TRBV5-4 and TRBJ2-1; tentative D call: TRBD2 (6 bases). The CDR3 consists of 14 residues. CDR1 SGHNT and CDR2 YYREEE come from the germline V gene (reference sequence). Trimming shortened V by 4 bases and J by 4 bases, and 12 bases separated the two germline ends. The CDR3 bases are TGTGCCAGCAGCCCCGTGGCGGGGTACAATGAGCAGTTCTTC. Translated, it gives CASSPVAGYNEQFF.

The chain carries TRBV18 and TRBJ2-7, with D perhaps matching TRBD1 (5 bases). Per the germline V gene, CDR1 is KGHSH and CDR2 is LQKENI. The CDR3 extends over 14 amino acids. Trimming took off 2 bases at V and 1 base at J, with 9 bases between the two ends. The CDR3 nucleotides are TGTGCCAGCTCACCATTACAGGCTTCCTACGAGCAGTACTTC. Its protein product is CASSPLQASYEQYF.

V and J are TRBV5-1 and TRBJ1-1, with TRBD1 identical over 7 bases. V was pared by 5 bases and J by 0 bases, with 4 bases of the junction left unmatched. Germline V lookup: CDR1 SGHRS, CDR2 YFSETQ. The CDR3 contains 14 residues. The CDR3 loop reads CASSFDRVNTEAFF. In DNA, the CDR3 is TGCGCCAGCAGTTTCGACAGGGTGAACACTGAAGCTTTCTTT.

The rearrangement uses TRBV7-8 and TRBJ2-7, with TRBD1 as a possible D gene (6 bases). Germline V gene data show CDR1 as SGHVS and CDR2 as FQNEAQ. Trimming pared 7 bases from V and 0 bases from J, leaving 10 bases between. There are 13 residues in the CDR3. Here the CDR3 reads CASNTGSSYEQYF. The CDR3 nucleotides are TGTGCCAGCAATACAGGGAGCTCCTACGAGCAGTACTTC.

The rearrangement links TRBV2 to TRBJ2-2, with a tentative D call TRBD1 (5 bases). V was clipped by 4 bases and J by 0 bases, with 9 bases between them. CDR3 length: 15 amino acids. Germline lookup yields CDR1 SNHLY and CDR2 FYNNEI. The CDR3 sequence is CASSAQGSNTGELFF. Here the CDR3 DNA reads TGTGCCAGCAGTGCGCAGGGTTCGAACACCGGGGAGCTGTTTTTT.

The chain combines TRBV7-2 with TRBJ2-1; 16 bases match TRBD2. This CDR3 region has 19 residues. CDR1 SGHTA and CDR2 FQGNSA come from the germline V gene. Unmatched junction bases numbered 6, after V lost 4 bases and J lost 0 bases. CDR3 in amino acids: CASSSGLAGGQSSYNEQFF. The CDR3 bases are TGTGCCAGCAGCTCGGGACTAGCGGGAGGGCAGAGCTCCTACAATGAGCAGTTCTTC.

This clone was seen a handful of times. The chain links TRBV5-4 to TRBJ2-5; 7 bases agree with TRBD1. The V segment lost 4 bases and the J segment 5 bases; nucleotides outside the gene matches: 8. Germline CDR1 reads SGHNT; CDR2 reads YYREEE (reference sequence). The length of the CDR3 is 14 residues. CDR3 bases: TGTGCCAGCAGCCCTCGGACAGGTCTGGAGACCCAGTACTTC. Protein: CASSPRTGLETQYF.

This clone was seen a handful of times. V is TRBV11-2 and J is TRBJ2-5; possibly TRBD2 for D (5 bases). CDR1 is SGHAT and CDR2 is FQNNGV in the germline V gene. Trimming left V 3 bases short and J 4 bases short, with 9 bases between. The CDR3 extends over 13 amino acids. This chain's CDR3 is CASSFSAGETQYF. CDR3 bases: TGTGCCAGCAGCTTCTCGGCGGGAGAGACCCAGTACTTC.

CDR3 coding DNA: TGTGCCAGCAGCTTAGAGGGACAGGACACTGAAGCTTTCTTT. Residues: CASSLEGQDTEAFF. The genes are TRBV11-3 and TRBJ1-1; 8 bases line up with TRBD1. Per the germline V gene, CDR1 is SGHNT and CDR2 is YENEEA. The CDR3 length is 14 residues. V lost 0 bases to trimming and J lost 3 bases; unmatched junction nucleotides: 0.

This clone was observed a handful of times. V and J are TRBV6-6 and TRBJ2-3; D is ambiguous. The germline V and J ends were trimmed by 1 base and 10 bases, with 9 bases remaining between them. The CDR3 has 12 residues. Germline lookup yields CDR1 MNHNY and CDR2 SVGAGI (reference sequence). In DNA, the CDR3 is TGTGCCAGCAGTTACTTCATAGTCTCGCAGTATTTT. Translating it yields CASSYFIVSQYF.

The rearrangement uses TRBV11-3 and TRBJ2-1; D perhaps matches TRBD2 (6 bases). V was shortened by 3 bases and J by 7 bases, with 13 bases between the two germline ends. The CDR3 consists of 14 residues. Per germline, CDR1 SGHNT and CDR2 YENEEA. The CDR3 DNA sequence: TGTGCCAGCAGCTTTGACGGGAGTGGTAATGAGCAGTTCTTC. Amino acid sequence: CASSFDGSGNEQFF.

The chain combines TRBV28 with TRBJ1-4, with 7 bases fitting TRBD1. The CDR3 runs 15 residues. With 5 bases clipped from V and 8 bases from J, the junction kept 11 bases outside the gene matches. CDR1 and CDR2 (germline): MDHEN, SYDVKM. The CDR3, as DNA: TGTGCCAGCAGTACCCTAAAGGGGGCGGGGGAAAAACTGTTTTTT. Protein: CASSTLKGAGEKLFF.

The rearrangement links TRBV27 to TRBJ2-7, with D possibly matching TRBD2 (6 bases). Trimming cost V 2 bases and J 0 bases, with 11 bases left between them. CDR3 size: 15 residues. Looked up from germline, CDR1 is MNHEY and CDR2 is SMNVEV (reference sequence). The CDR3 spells CASSLRDWGSYEQYF. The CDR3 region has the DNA TGTGCCAGCAGTTTAAGGGACTGGGGCTCCTACGAGCAGTACTTC.

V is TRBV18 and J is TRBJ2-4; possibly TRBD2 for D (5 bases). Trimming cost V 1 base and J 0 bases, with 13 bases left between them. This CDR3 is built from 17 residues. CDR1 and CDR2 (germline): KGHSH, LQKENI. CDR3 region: CASSPRLAFLAKNIQYF. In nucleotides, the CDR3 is TGTGCCAGCTCACCACGCCTAGCTTTTCTAGCCAAAAACATTCAGTACTTC.